The 18 T cell receptor beta chains below were found in one sample sequenced in a study of blood T cell repertoires in COVID-19. Here immunoSEQ multiplex PCR was the method, and the copy in TCRdb shows in-frame clones only, minus some. The table lists 40,000 or so clones, 77% of them singletons. The specimen sequenced was peripheral blood. Source of these receptors: a woman in her 70s with acute or convalescent COVID-19.

The rearrangement links TRBV7-2 to TRBJ2-7; TRBD1 matches 9 bases. Losses at the gene ends were 1 base for V and 3 bases for J; bases not matched to a gene: 4. CDR1 and CDR2 (germline): SGHTA, FQGNSA. There are 15 residues in the CDR3. The CDR3 bases are TGTGCCAGCAGCTTAGATACGGGACAGGGCTACGAGCAGTACTTC. The encoded protein is CASSLDTGQGYEQYF.

This sequence joins TRBV7-6 and TRBJ2-5; TRBD2 is a possible D gene (5 bases). The CDR3 length is 15 residues. Germline CDR1 SGHVS, CDR2 FNYEAQ. Trimming took off 2 bases at V and 0 bases at J, with 10 bases between the two ends. CDR3 loop: CASSLNFGDQETQYF. The CDR3 DNA reads as TGTGCCAGCAGCTTAAACTTCGGGGACCAAGAGACCCAGTACTTC.

V and J are TRBV27 and TRBJ2-3, with a tentative D call TRBD1 (6 bases). Between the trimmed V and J ends, which lost 3 bases and 9 bases, there was a span of 13 bases. Germline CDR1 and CDR2: MNHEY and SMNVEV (reference sequence). The CDR3 totals 13 residues. The CDR3 nucleotides read TGTGCCAGCAGTTTGGGGGCGGGTAGCACGCAGTATTTT. Residues: CASSLGAGSTQYF.

This chain connects TRBV5-4 to TRBJ2-7; 11 positions agree with TRBD1. Trimming took 5 bases from V and 3 from J; bases not matched to a gene: 4. Germline V gene data show CDR1 as SGHNT and CDR2 as YYREEE (reference sequence). The CDR3 consists of 14 residues. CDR3: CASRRTGGRYEQYF. CDR3 DNA: TGTGCCAGCAGACGGACAGGGGGCCGCTACGAGCAGTACTTC. The whole variable domain, remainder taken from reference TRBV5-4 and TRBJ2-7, is ETGVTQSPTHLIKTRGQQVTLRCSSQSGHNTVSWYQQALGQGPQFIFQYYREEENGRGNFPPRFSGLQFPNYSSELNVNALELDDSALYLCASRRTGGRYEQYFGPGTRLTVT.

The rearrangement joins TRBV5-5 to TRBJ1-1; D is ambiguous. This CDR3 comprises 14 residues. Trimming pared 2 bases from V and 4 bases from J, leaving 12 bases between. Germline values: CDR1 SGHKS, CDR2 YYEKEE (reference sequence). CDR3 sequence reads: CASSFGGDITEAFF. In DNA, the CDR3 is TGTGCCAGCAGCTTCGGTGGTGATATCACTGAAGCTTTCTTT.

CDR3 region: CASSQGRATEAFF. The CDR3 coding sequence is TGTGCCAGCAGCCAAGGCAGGGCCACTGAAGCTTTCTTT. The chain couples TRBV3-1 (or the pseudogene TRBV3-2) to TRBJ1-1; D might be TRBD1 (5 bases). CDR1 and CDR2 (germline): LGHDT, YNNKEL (reference sequence). Trimming took off 1 base at V and 4 bases at J, with 7 bases between the two ends. CDR3 length: 13 residues.

The chain employs TRBV5-1 and TRBJ1-5; a possible D gene is TRBD1 (5 bases). Germline CDR1 reads SGHRS; CDR2 reads YFSETQ. V was trimmed by 3 bases and J by 6 bases, leaving 10 bases between them. The CDR3 loop spans 13 amino acids. CDR3 in amino acids: CASSWGRGQPQHF. In nucleotides, the CDR3 is TGCGCCAGCAGCTGGGGCAGAGGTCAGCCCCAGCATTTT. The entire variable domain, with the rest obtained from reference TRBV5-1 and TRBJ1-5, is as follows: KAGVTQTPRYLIKTRGQQVTLSCSPISGHRSVSWYQQTPGQGLQFLFEYFSETQRNKGNFPGRFSGRQFSNSRSEMNVSTLELGDSALYLCASSWGRGQPQHFGDGTRLSIL.

The rearrangement links TRBV7-6 to TRBJ2-3; 10 positions match TRBD2. The V gene end was trimmed by 1 base and the J gene end by 6 bases; junction bases not matched to a gene: 7. Germline V lookup: CDR1 SGHVS, CDR2 FNYEAQ. The CDR3 loop spans 16 amino acids. The CDR3: CASSLGTSGTYDTQYF. CDR3 in DNA: TGTGCCAGCAGCTTAGGGACTAGCGGAACATACGATACGCAGTATTTT.

The chain couples TRBV19 to TRBJ1-5; TRBD1 matches 8 bases. CDR1 and CDR2 from the germline V gene are LNHDA and SQIVND (reference sequence). With V trimmed by 8 bases and J by 4 bases, 7 bases remained unmatched. The CDR3 is 14 residues long. The CDR3 loop reads CASETGDGNQPQHF. CDR3 in DNA: TGTGCCAGTGAGACAGGGGACGGGAATCAGCCCCAGCATTTT. Combining the CDR3 with reference TRBV19 and TRBJ1-5 gives the whole variable domain DGGITQSPKYLFRKEGQNVTLSCEQNLNHDAMYWYRQDPGQGLRLIYYSQIVNDFQKGDIAEGYSVSREKKESFPLTVTSAQKNPTAFYLCASETGDGNQPQHFGDGTRLSIL.

The chain links TRBV6-6 to TRBJ2-7; D is ambiguous. Germline values: CDR1 MNHNY, CDR2 SVGAGI (reference sequence). The V gene lost 0 bases and the J gene lost 3 bases, with 15 bases spanning the gap. This CDR3 contains 16 residues. The CDR3 nucleotides are TGTGCCAGCAGTTACTCGGCGGCGAGGCCGGGCTACGAGCAGTACTTC. It specifies CASSYSAARPGYEQYF.

V gene TRBV5-6 combines with J gene TRBJ1-4; TRBD1 matches 11 bases. Germline CDR1 and CDR2: SGHDT and YYEEEE. The CDR3 totals 16 residues. The V segment lost 4 bases and the J segment 5 bases; nucleotides outside the gene matches: 7. The CDR3 here is CASSLGTGGRNEKLFF. The CDR3 DNA reads TGTGCCAGCAGCCTAGGGACAGGGGGGCGGAATGAAAAACTGTTTTTT.

The V gene is TRBV27, the J gene TRBJ1-2; D is undetermined. The ends were cut back, 5 bases at V and 8 bases at J, with 18 bases in the middle. The CDR3 contains 14 residues. CDR1 and CDR2 (germline): MNHEY, SMNVEV (reference sequence). CDR3 sequence (DNA): TGTGCCAGCAGTCTCGCCGGTCCCCCGGGAGGCTACACCTTC. As protein: CASSLAGPPGGYTF.

The CDR3 sequence: CASSSGGSTGELFF. The CDR3 DNA reads as TGTGCCAGCAGTTCAGGGGGCAGCACCGGGGAGCTGTTTTTT. This sequence joins TRBV7-9 and TRBJ2-2, with 8 positions matching TRBD1. Germline V lookup: CDR1 SEHNR, CDR2 FQNEAQ (reference sequence). Trimming took 6 bases from V and 4 from J; bases not matched to a gene: 4. This CDR3 has 14 residues.

The chain carries TRBV28 and TRBJ1-5, with TRBD1 as a possible D gene (5 bases). V gave up 4 bases and J gave up 7 bases, with 17 bases separating them. Germline CDR1 and CDR2: MDHEN and SYDVKM. The CDR3 is 15 residues long. CDR3 sequence reads: CASSSPAGWGQPQHF. CDR3 sequence (DNA): TGTGCCAGCAGTTCACCAGCTGGATGGGGCCAGCCCCAGCATTTT.

The chain recombines TRBV7-2 with TRBJ1-6, with D perhaps matching TRBD1 (5 bases). The CDR3 extends over 16 amino acids. The V end was cut by 5 bases, the J end by 7 bases, with 18 bases between. Per the germline V gene, CDR1 is SGHTA and CDR2 is FQGNSA. CDR3 nucleotides: TGTGCCAGCAGCCAACGAGTCGGGGGAGGGAATTCACCCCTCCACTTT. Translating gives CASSQRVGGGNSPLHF.

This clone was seen more than once but under ten times. V is TRBV11-2 and J is TRBJ2-3, with 12 bases fitting TRBD2. CDR1 and CDR2 (germline): SGHAT, FQNNGV. V lost 5 bases to trimming and J lost 6 bases; unmatched junction nucleotides: 9. This CDR3 comprises 16 residues. As DNA, the CDR3 is TGTGCCAGCAGCGCCCGACTAGCGGGGGCCCACGATACGCAGTATTTT. It yields the protein CASSARLAGAHDTQYF.

This clone was counted a single time. This chain joins TRBV9 and TRBJ2-1; 8 nucleotides agree with TRBD2. The V gene's germline CDR1 is SGDLS and CDR2 YYNGEE. The CDR3 sequence is 15 residues long. Trimming cost V 0 bases and J 4 bases; bases outside gene matches: 3. The CDR3 spells CASSVGSGAYNEQFF. The CDR3 bases are TGTGCCAGCAGCGTAGGTAGCGGGGCTTACAATGAGCAGTTCTTC.

This clone was counted only a few times. The sample contains more than one DNA sequence encoding this CDR3. The chain links TRBV6-2 or TRBV6-3 to TRBJ2-1; 7 nucleotides align to TRBD2. Trimming at V came to 4 bases and at J to 3 bases, leaving 6 bases not matched to a gene. CDR1 and CDR2 (germline): MNHEY, SVGEGT. The CDR3 is 15 residues long. The CDR3 sequence is CASSLGGSIYNEQFF. In DNA, the CDR3 is TGTGCCAGCAGTTTGGGGGGGTCAATCTACAATGAGCAGTTCTTC.